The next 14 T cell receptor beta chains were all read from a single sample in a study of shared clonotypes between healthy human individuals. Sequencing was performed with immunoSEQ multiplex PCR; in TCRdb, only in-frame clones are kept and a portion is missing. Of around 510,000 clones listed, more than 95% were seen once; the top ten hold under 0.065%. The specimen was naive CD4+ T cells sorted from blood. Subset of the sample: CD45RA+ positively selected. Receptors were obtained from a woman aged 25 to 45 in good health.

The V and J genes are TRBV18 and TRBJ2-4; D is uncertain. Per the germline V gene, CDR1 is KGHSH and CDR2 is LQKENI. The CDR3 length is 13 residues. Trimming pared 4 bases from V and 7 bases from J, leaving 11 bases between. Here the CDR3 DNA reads TGTGCCAGCTCACAAGCGTTCGATAACATTCAGTACTTC. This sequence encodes CASSQAFDNIQYF.

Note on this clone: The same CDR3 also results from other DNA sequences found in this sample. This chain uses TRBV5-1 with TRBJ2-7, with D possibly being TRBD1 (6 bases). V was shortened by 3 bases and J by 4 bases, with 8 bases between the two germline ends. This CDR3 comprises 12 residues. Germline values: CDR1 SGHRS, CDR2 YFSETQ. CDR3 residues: CASSSQGYEQYF. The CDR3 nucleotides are TGCGCCAGCAGCTCCCAGGGGTACGAGCAGTACTTC.

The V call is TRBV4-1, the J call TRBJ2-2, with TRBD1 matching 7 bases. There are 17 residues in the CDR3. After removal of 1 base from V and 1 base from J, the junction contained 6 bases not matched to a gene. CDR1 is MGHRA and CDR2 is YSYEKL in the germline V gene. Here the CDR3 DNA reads TGCGCCAGCAGCCAAGGTGCTAGGGGGCGGAACACCGGGGAGCTGTTTTTT. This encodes CASSQGARGRNTGELFF.

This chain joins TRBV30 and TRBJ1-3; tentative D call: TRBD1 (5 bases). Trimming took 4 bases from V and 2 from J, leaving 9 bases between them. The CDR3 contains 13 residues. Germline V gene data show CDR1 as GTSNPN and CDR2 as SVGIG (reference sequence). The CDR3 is CAWTRGAGNTIYF. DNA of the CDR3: TGTGCCTGGACCCGGGGGGCTGGAAACACCATATATTTT.

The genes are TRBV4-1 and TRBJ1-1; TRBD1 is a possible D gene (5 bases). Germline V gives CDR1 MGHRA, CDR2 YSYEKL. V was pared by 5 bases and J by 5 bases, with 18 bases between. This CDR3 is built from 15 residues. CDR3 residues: CASSFTGTRGTEAFF. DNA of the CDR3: TGCGCCAGCAGCTTCACCGGGACCCGGGGAACTGAAGCTTTCTTT.

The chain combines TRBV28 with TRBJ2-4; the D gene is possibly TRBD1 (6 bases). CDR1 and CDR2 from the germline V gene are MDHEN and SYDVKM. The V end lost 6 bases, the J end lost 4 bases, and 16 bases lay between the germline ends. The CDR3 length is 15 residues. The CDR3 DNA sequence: TGTGCCAGCAGGCCCTCGCGGCAGGGGAAAAACATTCAGTACTTC. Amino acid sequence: CASRPSRQGKNIQYF.

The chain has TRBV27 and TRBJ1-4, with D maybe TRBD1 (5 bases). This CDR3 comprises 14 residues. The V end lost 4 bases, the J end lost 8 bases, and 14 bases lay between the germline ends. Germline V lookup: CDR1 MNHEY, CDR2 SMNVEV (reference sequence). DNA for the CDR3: TGTGCCAGCAGTTGGGGGGGGAGAAGGGAAAAACTGTTTTTT. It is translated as CASSWGGRREKLFF.

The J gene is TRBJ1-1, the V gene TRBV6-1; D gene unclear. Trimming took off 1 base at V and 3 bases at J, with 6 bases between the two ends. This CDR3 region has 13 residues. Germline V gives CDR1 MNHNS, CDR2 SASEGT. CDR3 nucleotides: TGTGCCAGCAGTGAAGGGACCGACACTGAAGCTTTCTTT. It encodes CASSEGTDTEAFF.

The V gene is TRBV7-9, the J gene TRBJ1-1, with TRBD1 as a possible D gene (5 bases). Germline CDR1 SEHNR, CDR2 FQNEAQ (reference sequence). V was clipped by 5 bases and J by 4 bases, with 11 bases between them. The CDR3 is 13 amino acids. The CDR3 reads CASSVREGTEAFF. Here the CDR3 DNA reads TGTGCCAGCAGCGTCAGGGAGGGCACTGAAGCTTTCTTT. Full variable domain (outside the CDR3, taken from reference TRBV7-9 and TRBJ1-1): DTGVSQNPRHKITKRGQNVTFRCDPISEHNRLYWYRQTLGQGPEFLTYFQNEAQLEKSRLLSDRFSAERPKGSFSTLEIQRTEQGDSAMYLCASSVREGTEAFFGQGTRLTVV.

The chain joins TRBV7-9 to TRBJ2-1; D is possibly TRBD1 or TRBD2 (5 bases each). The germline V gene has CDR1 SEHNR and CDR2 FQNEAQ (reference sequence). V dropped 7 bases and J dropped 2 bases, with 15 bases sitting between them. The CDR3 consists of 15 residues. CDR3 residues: CASNEPGPTYNEQFF. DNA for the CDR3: TGTGCCAGCAATGAACCGGGACCTACCTACAATGAGCAGTTCTTC.

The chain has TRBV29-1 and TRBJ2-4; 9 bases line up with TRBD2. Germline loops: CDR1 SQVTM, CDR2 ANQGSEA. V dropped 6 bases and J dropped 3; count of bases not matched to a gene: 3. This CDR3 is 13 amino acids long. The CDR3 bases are TGCAGCGTCCGACTAGCGGACAAAAACATTCAGTACTTC. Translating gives CSVRLADKNIQYF.

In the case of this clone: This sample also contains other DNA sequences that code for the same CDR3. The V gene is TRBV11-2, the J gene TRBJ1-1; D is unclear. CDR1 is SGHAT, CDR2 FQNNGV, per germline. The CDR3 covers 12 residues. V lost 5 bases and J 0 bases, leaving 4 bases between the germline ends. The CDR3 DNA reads TGTGCCAGCAGCCTTATGAACACTGAAGCTTTCTTT. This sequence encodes CASSLMNTEAFF. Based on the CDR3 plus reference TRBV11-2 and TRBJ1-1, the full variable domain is EAGVAQSPRYKIIEKRQSVAFWCNPISGHATLYWYQQILGQGPKLLIQFQNNGVVDDSQLPKDRFSAERLKGVDSTLKIQPAKLEDSAVYLCASSLMNTEAFFGQGTRLTVV.

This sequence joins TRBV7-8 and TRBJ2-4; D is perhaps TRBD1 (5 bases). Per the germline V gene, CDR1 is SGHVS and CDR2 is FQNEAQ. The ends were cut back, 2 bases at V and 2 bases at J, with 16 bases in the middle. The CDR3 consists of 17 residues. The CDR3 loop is CASSLFGGQWTKNIQYF. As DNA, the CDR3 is TGTGCCAGCAGCTTATTCGGTGGACAATGGACCAAAAACATTCAGTACTTC. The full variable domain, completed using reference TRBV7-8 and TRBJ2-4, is GAGVSQSPRYKVAKRGQDVALRCDPISGHVSLFWYQQALGQGPEFLTYFQNEAQLDKSGLPSDRFFAERPEGSVSTLKIQRTQQEDSAVYLCASSLFGGQWTKNIQYFGAGTRLSVL.

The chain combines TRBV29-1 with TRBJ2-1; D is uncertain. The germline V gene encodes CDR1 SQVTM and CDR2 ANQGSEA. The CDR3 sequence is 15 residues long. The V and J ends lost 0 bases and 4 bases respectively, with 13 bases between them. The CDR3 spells CSVEDGGNEYNEQFF. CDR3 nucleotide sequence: TGCAGCGTTGAAGATGGTGGGAACGAGTACAATGAGCAGTTCTTC.